The rows below give T cell receptor beta chains drawn from one sample of a study of T-cell reconstitution after alpha-beta-depleted transplantation in children. One entry per CDR3 protein results from TCRdb running MiXCR on the PCR reads. Of 150,000 to 200,000 distinct CDR3 sequences in the sample, over 8.5% are singletons; the top ten hold about 13%. Sequencing used PBMCs, obtained before TCRalphabeta/CD19-depleted stem cell transplant. These receptors all stem from a boy aged 2-15 years with acute myeloid leukemia, due to receive a stem cell transplant. The CDR3 runs from the conserved cysteine through the conserved F or W. The order of the fields is clone size, J gene, D gene, V gene, CDR3 length, CDR3 protein. The D gene is left open where the match is weak. Rows may omit the clone size; those that give it use once, few, many or a size class.

clone_size: many
j_call: TRBJ2-7
d_call: .
v_call: TRBV20-1
cdr3_length: 11
cdr3_aa: CSARHNYEQYF

clone_size: .
j_call: TRBJ2-1
d_call: .
v_call: TRBV18
cdr3_length: 15
cdr3_aa: CASSPQSDSYNEQFF

clone_size: many
j_call: TRBJ1-5
d_call: .
v_call: TRBV20-1
cdr3_length: 13
cdr3_aa: CSATGNNNQPQHF

clone_size: many
j_call: TRBJ2-2
d_call: TRBD1
v_call: TRBV7-7
cdr3_length: 17
cdr3_aa: CASSLEGDRRYTGELFF

clone_size: many
j_call: TRBJ2-3
d_call: .
v_call: TRBV28
cdr3_length: 14
cdr3_aa: CASSFLGEADTQYF

clone_size: many
j_call: TRBJ2-7
d_call: .
v_call: TRBV20-1
cdr3_length: 12
cdr3_aa: CSARDQDPEQYF

clone_size: once
j_call: TRBJ1-2
d_call: .
v_call: TRBV6-1
cdr3_length: 13
cdr3_aa: CAILRAFYYGYTF

clone_size: .
j_call: TRBJ1-1
d_call: TRBD1
v_call: TRBV7-6
cdr3_length: 17
cdr3_aa: CASSLASWQGARTEAFF

clone_size: many
j_call: TRBJ2-1
d_call: .
v_call: TRBV24-1
cdr3_length: 11
cdr3_aa: CAALLSNEQFF

clone_size: many
j_call: TRBJ2-5
d_call: TRBD1
v_call: TRBV12-3/TRBV12-4
cdr3_length: 16
cdr3_aa: CASSLYRDSPQETQYF

clone_size: many
j_call: TRBJ1-3
d_call: .
v_call: TRBV5-1
cdr3_length: 15
cdr3_aa: CASSLTFGGRNTIYF

clone_size: many
j_call: TRBJ2-2
d_call: .
v_call: TRBV10-1
cdr3_length: 14
cdr3_aa: CASSWDGNTGELFF

clone_size: .
j_call: TRBJ1-6
d_call: TRBD1
v_call: TRBV20-1
cdr3_length: 17
cdr3_aa: CSARVRTGGYYNSPLHF

clone_size: many
j_call: TRBJ2-3
d_call: .
v_call: TRBV20-1
cdr3_length: 17
cdr3_aa: CSARDSGLKGGLDTQYF

clone_size: many
j_call: TRBJ2-5
d_call: .
v_call: TRBV6-1
cdr3_length: 13
cdr3_aa: CASSKDRGETQYF

clone_size: many
j_call: TRBJ2-3
d_call: TRBD2
v_call: TRBV7-7
cdr3_length: 15
cdr3_aa: CASSLALAGANTQYF

clone_size: .
j_call: TRBJ2-1
d_call: .
v_call: TRBV6-5
cdr3_length: 14
cdr3_aa: CASRELDGYNEQFF

clone_size: many
j_call: TRBJ1-1
d_call: TRBD1
v_call: TRBV29-1
cdr3_length: 17
cdr3_aa: CSVEDRTGGYRNTEAFF

clone_size: many
j_call: TRBJ1-2
d_call: .
v_call: TRBV7-2
cdr3_length: 14
cdr3_aa: CASSVNPGADGYTF

clone_size: once
j_call: TRBJ2-1
d_call: TRBD1
v_call: TRBV20-1
cdr3_length: 15
cdr3_aa: CSANNPGQGFPEQFF

clone_size: many
j_call: TRBJ2-1
d_call: .
v_call: TRBV6-5
cdr3_length: 23
cdr3_aa: CASSYSRGGYAKPKAGVNNEQFF

clone_size: many
j_call: TRBJ1-1
d_call: .
v_call: TRBV27
cdr3_length: 14
cdr3_aa: CASSFGTIHSEAFF

clone_size: many
j_call: TRBJ2-5
d_call: TRBD1
v_call: TRBV5-1
cdr3_length: 15
cdr3_aa: CASSRGQGEQETQYF

clone_size: many
j_call: TRBJ1-4
d_call: .
v_call: TRBV29-1
cdr3_length: 14
cdr3_aa: CSVEDLQGRGKLFF

clone_size: many
j_call: TRBJ2-1
d_call: TRBD2
v_call: TRBV29-1
cdr3_length: 16
cdr3_aa: CSVVWLAGPPGSEQFF

clone_size: many
j_call: TRBJ2-4
d_call: TRBD2
v_call: TRBV6-5
cdr3_length: 13
cdr3_aa: CASSYGERGIQYF

clone_size: .
j_call: TRBJ2-5
d_call: .
v_call: TRBV12-3/TRBV12-4
cdr3_length: 18
cdr3_aa: CAFSRRGGWVKVAETQYF

clone_size: many
j_call: TRBJ1-2
d_call: .
v_call: TRBV7-2
cdr3_length: 14
cdr3_aa: CASSLIWREDGYTF

clone_size: once
j_call: TRBJ2-3
d_call: TRBD1
v_call: TRBV20-1
cdr3_length: 15
cdr3_aa: CSATYTRGFTDTQYF

clone_size: many
j_call: TRBJ2-5
d_call: .
v_call: TRBV10-2
cdr3_length: 12
cdr3_aa: CASSVATETQYF

clone_size: many
j_call: TRBJ2-3
d_call: .
v_call: TRBV20-1
cdr3_length: 17
cdr3_aa: CSARGEGGASGRAPQYF

clone_size: many
j_call: TRBJ1-2
d_call: .
v_call: TRBV28
cdr3_length: 13
cdr3_aa: CASLDRVVYGYTF

clone_size: few
j_call: TRBJ2-2
d_call: .
v_call: TRBV7-6
cdr3_length: 15
cdr3_aa: CASSSIFGSAGELFF

clone_size: many
j_call: TRBJ1-1
d_call: .
v_call: TRBV3-1
cdr3_length: 14
cdr3_aa: CASSAWTPNTEAFF

clone_size: many
j_call: TRBJ1-2
d_call: .
v_call: TRBV12-3/TRBV12-4
cdr3_length: 12
cdr3_aa: CASSSGDYGYTF

clone_size: many
j_call: TRBJ2-7
d_call: TRBD1
v_call: TRBV12-3/TRBV12-4
cdr3_length: 14
cdr3_aa: CASSPGQGGNEQYF

clone_size: many
j_call: TRBJ2-1
d_call: .
v_call: TRBV9
cdr3_length: 14
cdr3_aa: CASSGQSSYNEQFF

clone_size: many
j_call: TRBJ1-2
d_call: .
v_call: TRBV12-3/TRBV12-4
cdr3_length: 15
cdr3_aa: CASSRQAGGLWGYTF

clone_size: many
j_call: TRBJ1-1
d_call: .
v_call: TRBV4-1
cdr3_length: 16
cdr3_aa: CASSRFPGQMNTEAFF

clone_size: many
j_call: TRBJ2-7
d_call: TRBD2
v_call: TRBV5-1
cdr3_length: 16
cdr3_aa: CASSPGPGAGVHEQYF

clone_size: .
j_call: TRBJ2-1
d_call: TRBD2
v_call: TRBV7-6
cdr3_length: 15
cdr3_aa: CASSFGLAGSSEQFF

clone_size: .
j_call: TRBJ2-2
d_call: .
v_call: TRBV19
cdr3_length: 14
cdr3_aa: CARPFRRVAGELFF

clone_size: many
j_call: TRBJ2-7
d_call: TRBD1
v_call: TRBV6-5
cdr3_length: 14
cdr3_aa: CASRLNRGTYEQYF

clone_size: many
j_call: TRBJ2-7
d_call: TRBD1
v_call: TRBV15
cdr3_length: 13
cdr3_aa: CATSSLTGYEQYF

clone_size: many
j_call: TRBJ2-2
d_call: .
v_call: TRBV5-1
cdr3_length: 13
cdr3_aa: CASTTSGVGELFF

clone_size: many
j_call: TRBJ1-4
d_call: .
v_call: TRBV6-1
cdr3_length: 14
cdr3_aa: CASSQQGGNEKLFF

clone_size: many
j_call: TRBJ2-3
d_call: .
v_call: TRBV7-8
cdr3_length: 18
cdr3_aa: CASSRRRVSRTSTDTQYF

clone_size: many
j_call: TRBJ2-1
d_call: TRBD2
v_call: TRBV20-1
cdr3_length: 15
cdr3_aa: CSASSVTSGNNEQFF

clone_size: .
j_call: TRBJ2-1
d_call: .
v_call: TRBV29-1
cdr3_length: 14
cdr3_aa: CSVGGGTRYNEQFF

clone_size: many
j_call: TRBJ1-2
d_call: TRBD1
v_call: TRBV5-1
cdr3_length: 12
cdr3_aa: CASSTGGYGYTF